These 32 T cell receptor beta chains originate from one sample sequenced in a study of vaccination and CD4 T cells after COVID-19. These receptors lack a known antigen. Documented treatment: roughly ten-day PBMC culture with coronavirus spike peptide pools or control peptides (ViraFEST assay). The Oncomine TCR Beta short-read assay was applied to DNA of cultured CD4+ T cells. TCRdb re-called the PCR reads with MiXCR, one entry per CDR3 protein. Among under 30,000 distinct CDR3 sequences listed, around two fifths were seen once. This specimen consisted of CD4+ T cells from blood, cultured in vitro, obtained before SARS-CoV-2 vaccination. The receptor set was obtained from a human donor who received a COVID-19 vaccine.

This clonotype has a handful of counts. V is TRBV24-1 and J is TRBJ1-2, with D possibly matching TRBD1 (5 bases). CDR3 size: 13 residues. The V end was cut by 6 bases, the J end by 4 bases, with 11 bases between. The germline gives CDR1 KGHDR, CDR2 SFDVKD. CDR3: CATSWSGTYGYTF. The CDR3 nucleotides are TGTGCCACCAGTTGGTCAGGGACCTATGGCTACACCTTC.

This chain joins TRBV20-1 and TRBJ2-2; 11 bases map to TRBD2. This CDR3 is built from 18 residues. With 2 bases clipped from V and 7 bases from J, the junction kept 15 bases outside the gene matches. Germline CDR1 and CDR2: DFQATT and SNEGSKA (reference sequence). CDR3 amino acids: CSARPLAGDPPQVGELFF. The CDR3 region has the DNA TGCAGTGCTAGACCACTAGCGGGGGACCCCCCTCAGGTCGGGGAGCTGTTTTTT.

This clonotype was detected only once. The gene calls are TRBV7-9 and TRBJ2-1; 14 bases agree with TRBD2. V lost 0 bases to trimming and J lost 6 bases; unmatched junction nucleotides: 4. The germline V gene has CDR1 SEHNR and CDR2 FQNEAQ (reference sequence). The CDR3 is 17 residues long. CDR3 DNA: TGTGCCAGCAGCTTAGCCCGACTAGCGGGGGGGGGCAATGAGCAGTTCTTC. This gives the protein CASSLARLAGGGNEQFF.

This clonotype appeared a few times. This rearrangement joins TRBV2 to TRBJ1-1; D is ambiguous. V shed 6 bases and J shed 3 bases, with 14 bases lying between them. CDR3 length: 14 residues. The germline V gene has CDR1 SNHLY and CDR2 FYNNEI. The CDR3: CASRPDRAHTEAFF. In nucleotides, the CDR3 is TGTGCCAGCAGACCGGACCGGGCCCACACTGAAGCTTTCTTT. The full variable domain, with the rest looked up from reference TRBV2 and TRBJ1-1, is EPEVTQTPSHQVTQMGQEVILRCVPISNHLYFYWYRQILGQKVEFLVSFYNNEISEKSEIFDDQFSVERPDGSNFTLKIRSTKLEDSAMYFCASRPDRAHTEAFFGQGTRLTVV.

The chain is built from TRBV5-4 and TRBJ1-1; 7 bases match TRBD1. Germline CDR1 reads SGHNT; CDR2 reads YYREEE (reference sequence). With 3 bases clipped from V and 0 bases from J, the junction kept 5 bases outside the gene matches. The CDR3 totals 15 residues. The CDR3 bases are TGTGCCAGCAGCTACCAGACAGGGTTGAACACTGAAGCTTTCTTT. It is translated as CASSYQTGLNTEAFF.

The chain uses TRBV7-8 and TRBJ2-2; unclear D gene. The germline V gene encodes CDR1 SGHVS and CDR2 FQNEAQ. The CDR3 extends over 15 amino acids. V dropped 3 bases and J dropped 3 bases, with 11 bases sitting between them. This chain's CDR3 is CASSLVGSDTGELFF. CDR3 bases: TGTGCCAGCAGCTTGGTAGGAAGCGACACCGGGGAGCTGTTTTTT.

The CDR3 coding sequence is TGTGCCAGCAGTAGGGAATACAGCAATCAGCCCCAGCATTTT. It codes for CASSREYSNQPQHF. This chain uses TRBV2 with TRBJ1-5; D gene unclear. With 5 bases removed from V and 1 base from J, the gap between germline ends came to 9 bases. The CDR3 consists of 14 residues. Germline assignment: CDR1 SNHLY and CDR2 FYNNEI.

The gene calls are TRBV6-5 and TRBJ2-1; D call uncertain. CDR1 and CDR2 from the germline V gene are MNHEY and SVGAGI. The CDR3 length is 15 residues. The ends were cut back, 2 bases at V and 0 bases at J, with 8 bases in the middle. The CDR3 DNA is TGTGCCAGCAGTTACAGGGTGGGCTCCTACAATGAGCAGTTCTTC. Protein product: CASSYRVGSYNEQFF.

CDR3 in amino acids: CASSLVGDTPNTEAFF. The DNA for the CDR3 is TGTGCCAGCAGTTTAGTCGGGGACACCCCGAACACTGAAGCTTTCTTT. The rearrangement joins TRBV6-5 to TRBJ1-1, with D possibly matching TRBD1 (6 bases). The CDR3 runs 16 residues. The germline gives CDR1 MNHEY, CDR2 SVGAGI. The germline V and J ends were trimmed by 4 bases and 1 base, with 16 bases remaining between them.

This clonotype is deemed medium-sized. This sequence joins TRBV6-1 and TRBJ1-2; tentatively, D is TRBD1 (5 bases). There are 15 residues in the CDR3. Trimming removed 6 bases from V and 0 bases from J, with 14 bases in between. Germline-derived CDR1 and CDR2 are MNHNS and SASEGT. CDR3 coding DNA: TGTGCCAGCAGATTCCGTCGGGACTCTAACTATGGCTACACCTTC. This sequence encodes CASRFRRDSNYGYTF.

This clonotype was picked up a small number of times. The chain has TRBV20-1 and TRBJ2-4, with 11 nucleotides matching TRBD1. This CDR3 contains 15 residues. The trim removed 1 base at V and 5 bases at J, leaving 4 bases unmatched. CDR1 is DFQATT, CDR2 SNEGSKA, per germline (reference sequence). The CDR3 loop is CSARGTGGVENIQYF. The CDR3 region has the DNA TGCAGTGCTAGAGGGACAGGGGGCGTAGAAAACATTCAGTACTTC.

This clonotype was picked up one time. This chain joins TRBV5-1 and TRBJ1-6, with D hard to call. The CDR3 is 13 residues long. Trimming shortened V by 5 bases and J by 0 bases, and 3 bases separated the two germline ends. Germline V gene sequence: CDR1 SGHRS, CDR2 YFSETQ. CDR3 protein: CASSSSYNSPLHF. In DNA, the CDR3 is TGCGCCAGCAGTAGCTCCTATAATTCACCCCTCCACTTT.

The V call is TRBV5-4, the J call TRBJ2-3; 11 bases match TRBD1. The CDR3 consists of 18 residues. In germline, CDR1 is SGHNT, CDR2 YYREEE (reference sequence). Trimming cost V 4 bases and J 6 bases; bases outside gene matches: 16. The DNA of the CDR3 is TGTGCCAGCAGCCTAATCCGGACAGGGGGCGTAAAAACGGATACGCAGTATTTT. This gives the protein CASSLIRTGGVKTDTQYF.

The chain links TRBV12-3 or TRBV12-4 to TRBJ2-7; either TRBD1 or TRBD2 may supply D (6 bases each). V was cut by 10 bases and J by 2 bases, with 15 bases left in between. The CDR3 spans 13 residues. The CDR3 nucleotides are TGTGCCACCGGTATAGGGGGGCCCTACGAGCAGTACTTC. This codes for CATGIGGPYEQYF.

The chain is built from TRBV10-3 and TRBJ1-2; 8 nucleotides match TRBD1. The CDR3 runs to 16 residues. Per germline, CDR1 ENHRY and CDR2 SYGVKD. With 2 bases clipped from V and 8 bases from J, the junction kept 13 bases outside the gene matches. CDR3 in amino acids: CAISEGAGGNVDGYTF. The CDR3 nucleotides read TGTGCCATCAGTGAGGGAGCAGGGGGCAATGTAGACGGCTACACCTTC.

The genes are TRBV19 and TRBJ1-5; 9 positions agree with TRBD1. Germline CDR1 and CDR2: LNHDA and SQIVND (reference sequence). This CDR3 region has 16 residues. After removal of 7 bases from V and 5 bases from J, the junction contained 12 bases not matched to a gene. Here the CDR3 reads CASTTDRGVSDQPQHF. CDR3 in DNA: TGTGCCAGTACAACGGACAGGGGCGTTTCCGATCAGCCCCAGCATTTT.

V usage is TRBV20-1 and J usage is TRBJ2-3, with 7 bases matching TRBD2. Losses at the gene ends were 0 bases for V and 6 bases for J; bases not matched to a gene: 9. Germline CDR1 DFQATT, CDR2 SNEGSKA (reference sequence). CDR3 size: 15 residues. CDR3 DNA sequence: TGCAGTGCTAGAGATGGGAGGGAATCTGGGGATACGCAGTATTTT. Translated: CSARDGRESGDTQYF.

The chain employs TRBV12-3 or TRBV12-4 and TRBJ1-2; TRBD1 matches 7 bases. The CDR3 runs 16 residues. The trim removed 3 bases at V and 5 bases at J, leaving 12 bases unmatched. The CDR3: CASSFGGSGTVYGYTF. The DNA for the CDR3 is TGTGCCAGCAGTTTTGGGGGATCCGGGACAGTTTATGGCTACACCTTC.

This clonotype has a handful of counts. V gene TRBV2 combines with J gene TRBJ1-6, with 12 positions matching TRBD1. From germline, CDR1 is SNHLY and CDR2 FYNNEI. V was pared by 2 bases and J by 11 bases, with 4 bases of the junction left unmatched. The CDR3 runs to 15 residues. The CDR3 DNA reads TGTGCCAGCAGTGAATCGGGACAGGGGGCAACACCCCTCCACTTT. Protein sequence: CASSESGQGATPLHF.

There are a few counts of this clonotype. The DNA is omitted, as the CDR3 cannot be located on it reliably, and the CDR3 follows TCRdb's listing. The chain uses TRBV7-5 and TRBJ1-4; TRBD1, the table's D call, lacks a check against the DNA. TRBV7-5 is a pseudogene. The CDR3 has 18 residues if both end residues are counted. Here the CDR3 reads CISVSEALETTGEEKLFF.

This clonotype has more than one count but fewer than ten. The chain employs TRBV20-1 and TRBJ1-2; no clear D. This CDR3 spans 13 amino acids. V was pared by 0 bases and J by 7 bases, with 12 bases between. CDR1 and CDR2 from the germline V gene are DFQATT and SNEGSKA (reference sequence). Written as DNA, the CDR3 is TGCAGTGCTAGAGATCAAGGGCGTGGTGGCTACACCTTC. It codes for CSARDQGRGGYTF.

V and J are TRBV6-1 and TRBJ2-3, with TRBD1 matching over 8 bases. The CDR3 has 14 amino acids. Germline loops: CDR1 MNHNS, CDR2 SASEGT. With V trimmed by 7 bases and J by 1 base, 4 bases remained unmatched. The CDR3 region is CASKTRGRTDTQYF. The DNA for the CDR3 is TGTGCCAGCAAAACCAGGGGGCGCACAGATACGCAGTATTTT.

This clonotype was seen a handful of times. The rearrangement uses TRBV6-1 and TRBJ2-5; TRBD1 matches at 8 bases. The V segment lost 6 bases and the J segment 7 bases; nucleotides outside the gene matches: 13. The length of the CDR3 is 15 residues. Per germline, CDR1 MNHNS and CDR2 SASEGT. The CDR3 reads CASRKRQGPARTQYF. DNA for the CDR3: TGTGCCAGCAGAAAAAGACAGGGGCCGGCGAGGACCCAGTACTTC.

The rearrangement joins TRBV20-1 to TRBJ2-3; 8 positions agree with TRBD2. The CDR3 is 14 residues long. Germline V gene lookup returns CDR1 DFQATT and CDR2 SNEGSKA (reference sequence). V was pared by 3 bases and J by 3 bases, with 5 bases of the junction left unmatched. CDR3 DNA sequence: TGCAGTGCTAGCCCGGGACTAGGTACAGATACGCAGTATTTT. Protein: CSASPGLGTDTQYF.

Only one count was recorded for this clonotype. This CDR3 is CASSFNRGNGYTF. The CDR3 nucleotides read TGTGCCAGCAGCTTTAACAGGGGGAACGGCTACACCTTC. The gene calls are TRBV5-5 and TRBJ1-2; 8 bases map to TRBD1. The CDR3 contains 13 residues. After removal of 2 bases from V and 8 bases from J, the junction contained 5 bases not matched to a gene. Germline V gives CDR1 SGHKS, CDR2 YYEKEE (reference sequence).

The chain couples TRBV6-1 to TRBJ1-4, with a possible D match to TRBD1 (5 bases). V was trimmed by 7 bases and J by 8 bases, leaving 17 bases between them. The germline gives CDR1 MNHNS, CDR2 SASEGT. This CDR3 has 14 residues. CDR3 amino acids: CASNRGRRSEKLFF. In DNA, the CDR3 is TGTGCCAGCAATAGGGGCAGGAGATCGGAAAAACTGTTTTTT.

CDR3 in amino acids: CASSRGSTSTDTQYF. CDR3 nucleotides: TGTGCCAGTAGTCGGGGGTCCACTAGCACAGATACGCAGTATTTT. This sequence joins TRBV19 and TRBJ2-3; tentatively, D is TRBD2 (6 bases). CDR1 is LNHDA and CDR2 is SQIVND in the germline V gene (reference sequence). The CDR3 covers 15 residues. V was cut by 5 bases and J by 0 bases, with 12 bases left in between.

The chain has TRBV7-3 and TRBJ2-5; D perhaps matches TRBD1 (6 bases). The V gene lost 3 bases and the J gene lost 5 bases, with 10 bases spanning the gap. The CDR3 runs 13 residues. Germline V gene lookup returns CDR1 SGHTA and CDR2 FQGTGA. The CDR3 sequence: CASSLGATETQYF. CDR3 bases: TGTGCCAGCAGCTTGGGGGCGACGGAGACCCAGTACTTC. The full variable domain, rest sourced from reference TRBV7-3 and TRBJ2-5, is GAGVSQTPSNKVTEKGKYVELRCDPISGHTALYWYRQSLGQGPEFLIYFQGTGAADDSGLPNDRFFAVRPEGSVSTLKIQRTERGDSAVYLCASSLGATETQYFGPGTRLLVL.

This chain links TRBV19 with TRBJ1-1; a weak D match, TRBD1 (5 bases). Looked up from germline, CDR1 is LNHDA and CDR2 is SQIVND (reference sequence). The V and J ends lost 1 base and 1 base respectively, with 19 bases between them. The CDR3 loop spans 18 amino acids. The CDR3 coding sequence is TGTGCCAGTAGTATAGGTGGGGCCTTGCCCCCCACGAACACTGAAGCTTTCTTT. Its protein is CASSIGGALPPTNTEAFF. Based on the CDR3 plus reference TRBV19 and TRBJ1-1, the full variable domain is DGGITQSPKYLFRKEGQNVTLSCEQNLNHDAMYWYRQDPGQGLRLIYYSQIVNDFQKGDIAEGYSVSREKKESFPLTVTSAQKNPTAFYLCASSIGGALPPTNTEAFFGQGTRLTVV.

The J gene is TRBJ2-1, the V gene TRBV20-1; D perhaps matches TRBD1 (5 bases). The CDR3 loop spans 14 amino acids. V lost 0 bases, J lost 7 bases, and 13 bases lay in between. Germline CDR1 reads DFQATT; CDR2 reads SNEGSKA (reference sequence). CDR3 protein: CSAREATVQNEQFF. CDR3 in DNA: TGCAGTGCTAGAGAAGCGACAGTCCAAAATGAGCAGTTCTTC.

The gene calls are TRBV7-2 and TRBJ2-7; D not certain. Trimming took off 5 bases at V and 5 bases at J, with 16 bases between the two ends. CDR1 and CDR2 (germline): SGHTA, FQGNSA. This CDR3 contains 14 residues. The CDR3 reads CASSPTGLRHEQYF. The CDR3 bases are TGTGCCAGCAGCCCTACCGGGTTGCGTCACGAGCAGTACTTC.

This clonotype occurred a few times. The chain has TRBV2 and TRBJ2-7, with a tentative D call TRBD2 (5 bases). Germline V lookup: CDR1 SNHLY, CDR2 FYNNEI. Trimming cost V 3 bases and J 0 bases, with 9 bases left between them. CDR3 length: 14 residues. In nucleotides, the CDR3 is TGTGCCAGCAGTGACGGGGAATACTCCTACGAGCAGTACTTC. Its protein product is CASSDGEYSYEQYF.